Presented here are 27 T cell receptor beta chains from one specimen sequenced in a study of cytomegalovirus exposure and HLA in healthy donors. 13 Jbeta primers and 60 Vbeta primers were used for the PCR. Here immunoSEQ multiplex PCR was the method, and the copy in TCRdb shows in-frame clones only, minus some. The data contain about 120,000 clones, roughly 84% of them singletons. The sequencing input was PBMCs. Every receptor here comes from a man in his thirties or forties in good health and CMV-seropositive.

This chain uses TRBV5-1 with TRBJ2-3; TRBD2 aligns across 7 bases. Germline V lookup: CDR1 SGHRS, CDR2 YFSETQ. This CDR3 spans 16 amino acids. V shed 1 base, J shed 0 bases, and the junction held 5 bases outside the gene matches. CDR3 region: CASSLTPGLSTDTQYF. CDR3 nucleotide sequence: TGCGCCAGCAGCTTGACCCCGGGACTAAGCACAGATACGCAGTATTTT.

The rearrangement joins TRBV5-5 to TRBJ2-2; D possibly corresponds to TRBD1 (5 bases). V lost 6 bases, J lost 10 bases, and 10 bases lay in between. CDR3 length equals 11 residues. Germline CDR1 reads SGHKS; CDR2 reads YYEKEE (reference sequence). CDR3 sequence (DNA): TGTGCCAGCAACCTAGGACAGGAGCTGTTTTTT. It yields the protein CASNLGQELFF.

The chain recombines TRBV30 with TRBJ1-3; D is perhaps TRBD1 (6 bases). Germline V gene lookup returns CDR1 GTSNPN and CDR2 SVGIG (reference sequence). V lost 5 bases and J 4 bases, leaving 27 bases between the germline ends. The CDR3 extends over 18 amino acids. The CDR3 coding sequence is TGTGCCTGGGGCTTGGGGACAACCCTTTCCTCTTTCGGAAACACCATATATTTT. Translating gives CAWGLGTTLSSFGNTIYF.

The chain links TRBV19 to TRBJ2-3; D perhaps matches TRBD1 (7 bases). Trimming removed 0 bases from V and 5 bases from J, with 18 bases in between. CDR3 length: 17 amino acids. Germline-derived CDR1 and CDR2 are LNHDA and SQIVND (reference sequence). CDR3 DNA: TGTGCCAGTAGTATAGAATACGACAGGGTCGGGGGAGATACGCAGTATTTT. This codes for CASSIEYDRVGGDTQYF.

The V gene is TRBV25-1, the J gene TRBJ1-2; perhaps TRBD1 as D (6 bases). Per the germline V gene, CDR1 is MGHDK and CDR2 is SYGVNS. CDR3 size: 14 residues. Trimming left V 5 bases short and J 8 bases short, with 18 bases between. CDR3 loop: CASSWGTPRGGYTF. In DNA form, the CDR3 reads TGTGCCAGCAGTTGGGGGACACCGAGAGGAGGCTACACCTTC.

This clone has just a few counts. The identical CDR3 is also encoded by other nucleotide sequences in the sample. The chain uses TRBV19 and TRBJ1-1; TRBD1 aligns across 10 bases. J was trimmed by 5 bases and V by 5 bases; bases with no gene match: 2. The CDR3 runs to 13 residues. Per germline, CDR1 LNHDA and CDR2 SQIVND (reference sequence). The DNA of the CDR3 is TGTGCCAGTAGTCCGGGACAGGGGACTGAAGCTTTCTTT. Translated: CASSPGQGTEAFF.

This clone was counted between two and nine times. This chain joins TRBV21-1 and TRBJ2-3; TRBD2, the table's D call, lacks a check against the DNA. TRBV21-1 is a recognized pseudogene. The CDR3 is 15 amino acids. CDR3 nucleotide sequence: TGTGCCAGCAGCAAAGTGTCCCTAGATCCAGATACGCAGTATTTT. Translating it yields CASSKVSLDPDTQYF.

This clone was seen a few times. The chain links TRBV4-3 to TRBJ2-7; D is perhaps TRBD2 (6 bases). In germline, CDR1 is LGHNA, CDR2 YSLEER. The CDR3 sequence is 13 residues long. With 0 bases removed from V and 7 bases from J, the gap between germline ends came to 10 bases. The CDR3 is CASSQDREREQYF. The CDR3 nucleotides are TGCGCCAGCAGCCAAGATCGGGAGAGGGAGCAGTACTTC.

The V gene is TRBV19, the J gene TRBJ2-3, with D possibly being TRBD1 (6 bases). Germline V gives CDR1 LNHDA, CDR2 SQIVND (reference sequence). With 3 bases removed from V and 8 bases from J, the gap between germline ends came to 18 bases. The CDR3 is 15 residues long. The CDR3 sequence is CASSIGRGGIGTQYF. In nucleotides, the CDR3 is TGTGCCAGTAGTATCGGCAGGGGTGGCATCGGTACGCAGTATTTT.

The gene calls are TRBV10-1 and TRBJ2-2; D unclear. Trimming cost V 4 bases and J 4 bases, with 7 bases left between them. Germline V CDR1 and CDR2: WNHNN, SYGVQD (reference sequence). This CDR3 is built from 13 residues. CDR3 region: CASSGSATGELFF. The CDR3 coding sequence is TGCGCCAGCAGTGGGTCAGCCACCGGGGAGCTGTTTTTT.

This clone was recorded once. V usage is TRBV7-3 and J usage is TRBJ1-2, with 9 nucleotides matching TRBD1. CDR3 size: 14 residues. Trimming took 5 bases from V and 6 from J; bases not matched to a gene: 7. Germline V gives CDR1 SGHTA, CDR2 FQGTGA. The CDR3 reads CASSPTGQGDGYTF. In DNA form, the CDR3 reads TGTGCCAGCAGCCCTACGGGACAGGGTGATGGCTACACCTTC.

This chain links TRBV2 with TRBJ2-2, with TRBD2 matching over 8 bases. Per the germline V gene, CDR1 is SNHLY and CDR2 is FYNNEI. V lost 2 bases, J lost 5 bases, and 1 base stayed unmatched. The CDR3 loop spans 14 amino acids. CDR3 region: CASSERGGTGELFF. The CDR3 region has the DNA TGTGCCAGCAGTGAACGCGGGGGGACCGGGGAGCTGTTTTTT.

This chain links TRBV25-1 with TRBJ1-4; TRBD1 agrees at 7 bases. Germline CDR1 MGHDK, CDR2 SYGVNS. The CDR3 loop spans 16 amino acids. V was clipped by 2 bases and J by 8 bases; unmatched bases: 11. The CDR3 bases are TGTGCCAGCAGTGAACCGACGACAGGGTCACAAGAAAAACTGTTTTTT. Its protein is CASSEPTTGSQEKLFF.

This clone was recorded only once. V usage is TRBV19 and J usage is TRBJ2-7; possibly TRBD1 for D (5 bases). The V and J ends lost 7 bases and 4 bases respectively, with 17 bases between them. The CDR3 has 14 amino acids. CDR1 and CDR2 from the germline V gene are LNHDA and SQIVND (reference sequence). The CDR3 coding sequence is TGTGCCAGTACGGAAGACAGACTGAGTTACGAGCAGTACTTC. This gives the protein CASTEDRLSYEQYF.

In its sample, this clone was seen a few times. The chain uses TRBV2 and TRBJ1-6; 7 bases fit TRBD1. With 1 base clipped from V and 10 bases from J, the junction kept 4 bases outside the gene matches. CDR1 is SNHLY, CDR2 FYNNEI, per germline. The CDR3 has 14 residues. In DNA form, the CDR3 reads TGTGCCAGCAGTGAAGAGGGGGCGGGATCACCCCTCCACTTT. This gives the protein CASSEEGAGSPLHF.

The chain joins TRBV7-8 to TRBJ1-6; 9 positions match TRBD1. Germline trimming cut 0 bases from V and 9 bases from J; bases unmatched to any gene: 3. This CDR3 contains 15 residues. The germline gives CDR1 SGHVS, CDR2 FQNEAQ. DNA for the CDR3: TGTGCCAGCAGCTTAGCCGGACAGGGGCGTTCACCCCTCCACTTT. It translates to CASSLAGQGRSPLHF.

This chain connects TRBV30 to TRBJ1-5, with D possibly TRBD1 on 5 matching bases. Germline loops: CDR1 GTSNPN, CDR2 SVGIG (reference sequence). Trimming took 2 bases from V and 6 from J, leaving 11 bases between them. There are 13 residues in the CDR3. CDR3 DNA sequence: TGTGCCTGGAGTTCAAGGGGCACTCAGCCCCAGCATTTT. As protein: CAWSSRGTQPQHF.

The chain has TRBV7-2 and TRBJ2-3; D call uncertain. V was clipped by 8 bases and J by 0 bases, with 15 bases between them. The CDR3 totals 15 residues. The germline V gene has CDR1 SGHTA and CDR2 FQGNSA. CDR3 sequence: CASVLGGPSTDTQYF. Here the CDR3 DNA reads TGTGCCAGCGTATTAGGCGGCCCTAGCACAGATACGCAGTATTTT.

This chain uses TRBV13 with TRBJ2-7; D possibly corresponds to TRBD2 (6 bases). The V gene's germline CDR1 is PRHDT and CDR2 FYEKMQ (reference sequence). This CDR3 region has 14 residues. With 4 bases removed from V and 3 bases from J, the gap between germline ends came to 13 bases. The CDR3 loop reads CASSSGLGGYEQYF. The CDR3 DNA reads TGTGCCAGCAGCTCAGGGCTCGGGGGCTACGAGCAGTACTTC.

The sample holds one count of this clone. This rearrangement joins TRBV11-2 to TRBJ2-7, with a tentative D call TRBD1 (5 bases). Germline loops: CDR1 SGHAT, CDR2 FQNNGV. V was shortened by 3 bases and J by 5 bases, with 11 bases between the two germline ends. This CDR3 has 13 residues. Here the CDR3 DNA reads TGTGCCAGCAGCTTCGCAGGGTTTGACGAGCAGTACTTC. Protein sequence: CASSFAGFDEQYF.

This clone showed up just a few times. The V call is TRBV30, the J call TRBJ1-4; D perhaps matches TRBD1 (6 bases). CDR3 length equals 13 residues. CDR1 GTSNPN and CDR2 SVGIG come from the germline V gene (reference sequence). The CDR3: CALTRGIGEKLFF. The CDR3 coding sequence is TGTGCGTTAACCAGGGGCATTGGGGAAAAACTGTTTTTT.

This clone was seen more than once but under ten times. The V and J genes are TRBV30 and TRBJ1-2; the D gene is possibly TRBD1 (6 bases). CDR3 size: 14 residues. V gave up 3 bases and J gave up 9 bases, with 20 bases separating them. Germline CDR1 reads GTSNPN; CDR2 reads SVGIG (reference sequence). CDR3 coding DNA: TGTGCCTGGAGCGGTACCGGGACAACACTGAGCTACACCTTC. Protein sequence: CAWSGTGTTLSYTF. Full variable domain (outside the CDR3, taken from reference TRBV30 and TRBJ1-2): SQTIHQWPATLVQPVGSPLSLECTVEGTSNPNLYWYRQAAGRGLQLLFYSVGIGQISSEVPQNLSASRPQDRQFILSSKKLLLSDSGFYLCAWSGTGTTLSYTFGSGTRLTVV.

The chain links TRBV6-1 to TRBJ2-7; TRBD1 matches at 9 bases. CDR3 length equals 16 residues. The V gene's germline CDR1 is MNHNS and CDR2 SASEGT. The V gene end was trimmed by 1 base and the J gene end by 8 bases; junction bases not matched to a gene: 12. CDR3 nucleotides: TGTGCCAGCAGTGAAGTCGCCGGACAGGGGTCGGTACAGCAGTACTTC. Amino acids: CASSEVAGQGSVQQYF.

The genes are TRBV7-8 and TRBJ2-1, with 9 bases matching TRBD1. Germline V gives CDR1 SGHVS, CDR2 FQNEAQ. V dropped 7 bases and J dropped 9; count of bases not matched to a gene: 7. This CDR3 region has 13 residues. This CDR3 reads CASTLGQGSEQFF. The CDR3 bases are TGTGCCAGCACCCTGGGACAGGGAAGTGAGCAGTTCTTC. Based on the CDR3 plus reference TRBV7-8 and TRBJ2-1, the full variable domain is GAGVSQSPRYKVAKRGQDVALRCDPISGHVSLFWYQQALGQGPEFLTYFQNEAQLDKSGLPSDRFFAERPEGSVSTLKIQRTQQEDSAVYLCASTLGQGSEQFFGPGTRLTVL.

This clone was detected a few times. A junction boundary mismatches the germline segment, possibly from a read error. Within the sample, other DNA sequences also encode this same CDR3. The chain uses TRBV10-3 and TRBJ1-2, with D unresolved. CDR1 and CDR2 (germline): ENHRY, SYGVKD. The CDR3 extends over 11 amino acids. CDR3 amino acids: CAIRALSRSEF. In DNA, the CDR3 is TGTGCCATCCGCGCTTTATCGAGGTCCGAGTTC.

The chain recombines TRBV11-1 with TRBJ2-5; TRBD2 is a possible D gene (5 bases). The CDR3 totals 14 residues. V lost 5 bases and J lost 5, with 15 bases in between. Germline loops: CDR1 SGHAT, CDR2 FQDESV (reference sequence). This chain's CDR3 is CASSLDLGGETQYF. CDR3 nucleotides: TGTGCCAGCAGCCTGGACTTGGGTGGTGAGACCCAGTACTTC.

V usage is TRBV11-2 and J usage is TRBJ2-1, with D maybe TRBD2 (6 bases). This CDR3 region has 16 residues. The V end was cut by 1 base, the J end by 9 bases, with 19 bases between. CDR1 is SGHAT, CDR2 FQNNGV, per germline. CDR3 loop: CASSLVGGAGVGEQFF. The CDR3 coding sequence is TGTGCCAGCAGCTTAGTCGGAGGGGCCGGGGTGGGTGAGCAGTTCTTC.